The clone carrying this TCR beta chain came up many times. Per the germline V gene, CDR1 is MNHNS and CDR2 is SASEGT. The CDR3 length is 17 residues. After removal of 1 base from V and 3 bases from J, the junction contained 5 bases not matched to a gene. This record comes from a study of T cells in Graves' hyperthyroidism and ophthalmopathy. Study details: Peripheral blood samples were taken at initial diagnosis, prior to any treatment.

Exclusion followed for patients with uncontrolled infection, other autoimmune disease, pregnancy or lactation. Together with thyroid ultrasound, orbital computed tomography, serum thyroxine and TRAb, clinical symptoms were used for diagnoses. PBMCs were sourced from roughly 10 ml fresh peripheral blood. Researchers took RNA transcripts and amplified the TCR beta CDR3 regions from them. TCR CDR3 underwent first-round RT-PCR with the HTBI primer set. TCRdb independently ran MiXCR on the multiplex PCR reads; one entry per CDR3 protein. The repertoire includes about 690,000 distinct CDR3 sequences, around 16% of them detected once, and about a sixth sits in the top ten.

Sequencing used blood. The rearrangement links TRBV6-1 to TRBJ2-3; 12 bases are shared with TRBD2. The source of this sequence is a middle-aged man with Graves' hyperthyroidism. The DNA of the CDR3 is TGTGCCAGCAGTGAAGTCCTAGCGGGAGGGCAGACAGATACGCAGTATTTT. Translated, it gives CASSEVLAGGQTDTQYF.